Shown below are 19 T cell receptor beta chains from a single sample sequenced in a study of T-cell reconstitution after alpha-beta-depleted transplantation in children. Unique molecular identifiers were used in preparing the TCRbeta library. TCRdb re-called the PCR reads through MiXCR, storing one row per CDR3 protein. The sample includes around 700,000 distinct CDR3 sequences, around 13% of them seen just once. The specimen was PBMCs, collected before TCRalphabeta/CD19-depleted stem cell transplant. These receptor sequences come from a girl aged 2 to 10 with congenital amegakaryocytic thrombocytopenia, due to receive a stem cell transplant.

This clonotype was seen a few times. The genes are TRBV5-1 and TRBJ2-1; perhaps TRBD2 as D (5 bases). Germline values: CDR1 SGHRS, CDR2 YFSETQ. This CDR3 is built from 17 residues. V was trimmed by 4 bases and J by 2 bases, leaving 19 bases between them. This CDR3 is CASSVELSGGPYNEQFF. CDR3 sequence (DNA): TGCGCCAGCAGCGTGGAACTGAGCGGCGGCCCCTACAATGAGCAGTTCTTC.

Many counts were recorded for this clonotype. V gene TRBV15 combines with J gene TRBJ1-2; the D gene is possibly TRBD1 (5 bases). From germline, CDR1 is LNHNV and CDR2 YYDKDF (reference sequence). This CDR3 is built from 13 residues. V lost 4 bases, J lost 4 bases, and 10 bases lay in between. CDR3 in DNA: TGTGCCACCAGCACCCGGGACGGCTATGGCTACACCTTC. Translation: CATSTRDGYGYTF.

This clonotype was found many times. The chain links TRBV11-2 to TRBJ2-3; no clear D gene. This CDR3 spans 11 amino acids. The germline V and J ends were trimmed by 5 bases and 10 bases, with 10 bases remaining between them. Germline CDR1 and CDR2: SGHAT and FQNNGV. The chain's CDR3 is CASSPYYPQYF. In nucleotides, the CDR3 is TGTGCCAGCAGCCCCTATTATCCGCAGTATTTT.

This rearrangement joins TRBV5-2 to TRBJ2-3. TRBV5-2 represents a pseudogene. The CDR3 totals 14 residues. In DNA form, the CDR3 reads TGTGCCAGCCACTTATCGACTAGCACAGATACGCAGTATTTT. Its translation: CASHLSTSTDTQYF.

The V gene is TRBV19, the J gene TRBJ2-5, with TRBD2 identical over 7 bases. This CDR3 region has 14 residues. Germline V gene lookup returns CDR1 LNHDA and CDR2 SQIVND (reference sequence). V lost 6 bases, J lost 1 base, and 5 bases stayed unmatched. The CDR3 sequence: CASSLPGGQETQYF. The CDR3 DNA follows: TGTGCCAGTAGCCTGCCGGGGGGCCAAGAGACCCAGTACTTC.

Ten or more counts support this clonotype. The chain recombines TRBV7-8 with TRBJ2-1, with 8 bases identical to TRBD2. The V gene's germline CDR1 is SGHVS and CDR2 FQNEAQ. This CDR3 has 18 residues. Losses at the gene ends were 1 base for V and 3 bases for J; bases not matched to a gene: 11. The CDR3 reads CASSLVWSGSIDYNEQFF. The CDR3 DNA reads TGTGCCAGCAGCTTAGTTTGGAGCGGGAGTATAGACTACAATGAGCAGTTCTTC.

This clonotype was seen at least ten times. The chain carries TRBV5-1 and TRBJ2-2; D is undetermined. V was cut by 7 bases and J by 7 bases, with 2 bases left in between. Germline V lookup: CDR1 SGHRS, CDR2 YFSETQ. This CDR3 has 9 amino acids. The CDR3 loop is CASVGELFF. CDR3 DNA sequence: TGCGCCAGCGTCGGGGAGCTGTTTTTT.

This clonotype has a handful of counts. This CDR3 is CASSYRDRETGELFF. CDR3 DNA sequence: TGCGCCAGCAGCTACCGGGACAGGGAGACCGGGGAGCTGTTTTTT. The chain uses TRBV5-1 and TRBJ2-2, with TRBD1 matching over 9 bases. Germline loops: CDR1 SGHRS, CDR2 YFSETQ. The CDR3 extends over 15 amino acids. The trim removed 3 bases at V and 5 bases at J, leaving 5 bases unmatched.

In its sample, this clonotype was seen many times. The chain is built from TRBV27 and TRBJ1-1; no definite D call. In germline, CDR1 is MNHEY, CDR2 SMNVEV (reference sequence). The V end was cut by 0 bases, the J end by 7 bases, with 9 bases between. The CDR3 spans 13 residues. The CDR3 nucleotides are TGTGCCAGCAGTTTATCGGACGGGAATGAAGCTTTCTTT. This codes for CASSLSDGNEAFF.

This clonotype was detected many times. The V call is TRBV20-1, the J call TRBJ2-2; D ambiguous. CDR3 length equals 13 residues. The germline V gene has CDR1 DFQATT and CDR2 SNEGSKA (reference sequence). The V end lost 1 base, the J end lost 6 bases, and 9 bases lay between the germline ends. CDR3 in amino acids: CSARAVQAGELFF. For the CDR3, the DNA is TGCAGTGCTAGAGCCGTCCAAGCCGGGGAGCTGTTTTTT.

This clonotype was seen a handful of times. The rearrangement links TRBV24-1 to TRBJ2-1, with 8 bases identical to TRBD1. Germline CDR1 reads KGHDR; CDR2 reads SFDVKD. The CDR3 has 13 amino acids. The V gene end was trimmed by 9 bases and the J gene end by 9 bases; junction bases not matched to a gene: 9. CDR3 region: CATDDGQGTEQFF. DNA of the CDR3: TGTGCCACCGATGATGGACAGGGAACTGAGCAGTTCTTC.

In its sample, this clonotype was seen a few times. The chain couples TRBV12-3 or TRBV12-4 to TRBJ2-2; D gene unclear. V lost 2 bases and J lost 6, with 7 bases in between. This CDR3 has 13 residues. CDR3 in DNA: TGTGCCAGCAGTTTATTCGTCGCCGGGGAGCTGTTTTTT. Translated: CASSLFVAGELFF.

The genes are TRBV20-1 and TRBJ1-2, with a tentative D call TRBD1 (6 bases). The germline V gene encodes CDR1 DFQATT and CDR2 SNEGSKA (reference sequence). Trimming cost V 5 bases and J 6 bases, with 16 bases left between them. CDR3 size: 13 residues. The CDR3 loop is CSARGTNMNGYTF. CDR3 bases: TGCAGTGCTCGCGGGACAAACATGAATGGCTACACCTTC.

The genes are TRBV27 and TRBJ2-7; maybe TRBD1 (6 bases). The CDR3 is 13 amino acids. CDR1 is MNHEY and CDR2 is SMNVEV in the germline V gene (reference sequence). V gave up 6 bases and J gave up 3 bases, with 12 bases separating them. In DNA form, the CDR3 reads TGTGCCAGCAGCCGACAGGTCCACTACGAGCAGTACTTC. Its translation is CASSRQVHYEQYF.

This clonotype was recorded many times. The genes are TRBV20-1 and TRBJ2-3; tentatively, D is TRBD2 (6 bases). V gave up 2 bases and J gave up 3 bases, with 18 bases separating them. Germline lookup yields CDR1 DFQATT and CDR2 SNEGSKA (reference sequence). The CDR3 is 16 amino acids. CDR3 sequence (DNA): TGCAGTGCTAGATCGCGGGTACAGGAGGGGACAGATACGCAGTATTTT. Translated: CSARSRVQEGTDTQYF.

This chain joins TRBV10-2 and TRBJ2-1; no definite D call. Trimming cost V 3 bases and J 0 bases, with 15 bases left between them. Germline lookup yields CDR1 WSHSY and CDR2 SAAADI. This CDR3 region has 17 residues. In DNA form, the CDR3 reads TGCGCCAGCAGTGACTCCGCTTTTCTTTACTCCTACAATGAGCAGTTCTTC. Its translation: CASSDSAFLYSYNEQFF.

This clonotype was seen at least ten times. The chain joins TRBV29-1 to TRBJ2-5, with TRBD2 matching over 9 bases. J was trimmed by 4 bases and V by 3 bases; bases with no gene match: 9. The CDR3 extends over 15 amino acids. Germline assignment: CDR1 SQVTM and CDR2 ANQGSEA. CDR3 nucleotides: TGCAGCGTTGATTCAAGGCGGGAGGGCGGAGAGACCCAGTACTTC. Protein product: CSVDSRREGGETQYF.

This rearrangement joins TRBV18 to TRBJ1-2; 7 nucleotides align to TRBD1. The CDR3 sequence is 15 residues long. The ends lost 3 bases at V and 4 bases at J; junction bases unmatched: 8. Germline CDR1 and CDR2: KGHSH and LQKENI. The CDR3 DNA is TGTGCCAGCTCACCGACGACAGGGTTGGCCTATGGCTACACCTTC. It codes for CASSPTTGLAYGYTF.

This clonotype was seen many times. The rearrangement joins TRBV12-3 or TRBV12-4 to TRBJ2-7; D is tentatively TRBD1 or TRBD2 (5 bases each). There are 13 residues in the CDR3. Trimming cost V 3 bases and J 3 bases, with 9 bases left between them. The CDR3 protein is CASSFSGRYEQYF. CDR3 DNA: TGTGCCAGCAGTTTTTCGGGGCGCTACGAGCAGTACTTC.